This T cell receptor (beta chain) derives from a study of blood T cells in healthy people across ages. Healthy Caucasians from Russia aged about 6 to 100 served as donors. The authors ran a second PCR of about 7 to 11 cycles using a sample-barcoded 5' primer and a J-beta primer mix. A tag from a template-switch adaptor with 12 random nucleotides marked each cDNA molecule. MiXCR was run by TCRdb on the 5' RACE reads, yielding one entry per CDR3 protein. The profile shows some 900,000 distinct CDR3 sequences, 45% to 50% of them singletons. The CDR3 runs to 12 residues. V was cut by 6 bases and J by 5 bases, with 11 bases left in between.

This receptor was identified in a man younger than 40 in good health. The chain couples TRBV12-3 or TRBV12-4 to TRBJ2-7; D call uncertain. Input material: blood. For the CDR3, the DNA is TGTGCCAGCAGCGCGCTTTGGAACGAGCAGTACTTC. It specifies CASSALWNEQYF.